What follows are 27 T cell receptor beta chains derived from one specimen sequenced in a study of molecular identifiers for immune sequencing clone quantification. TCRdb fed the PCR reads into MiXCR, producing one record per CDR3 protein. The table includes just under 650,000 distinct CDR3 sequences, just under 20% detected once. Sequencing was performed on naive CD8+ T cells from blood, with Jurkat cell RNA spiked in. Described subset: FACS-sorted CD8+CD4-CCR7+CD45RA+ naive T cells. The source is a human donor in good health. Some libraries in this study had Jurkat cell RNA spiked in.

This clonotype has a count of ten or more. This rearrangement joins TRBV7-6 to TRBJ2-3; TRBD2 aligns across 9 bases. The CDR3 loop spans 19 amino acids. V shed 1 base and J 1 base; nucleotides not matched to a gene: 12. Germline assignment: CDR1 SGHVS and CDR2 FNYEAQ. Here the CDR3 reads CASSLVVFQREDGTDTQYF. CDR3 bases: TGTGCCAGCAGCTTAGTAGTCTTCCAGCGGGAGGACGGCACAGATACGCAGTATTTT.

This clonotype appeared many times. This chain joins TRBV27 and TRBJ2-7; weak D call: TRBD1 (6 bases). CDR1 MNHEY and CDR2 SMNVEV come from the germline V gene (reference sequence). The CDR3 covers 14 residues. Trimming removed 3 bases from V and 2 bases from J, with 11 bases in between. The CDR3 is CASSFTGSPYEQYF. The CDR3 nucleotides read TGTGCCAGCAGTTTTACAGGGAGTCCCTACGAGCAGTACTTC.

V gene TRBV30 combines with J gene TRBJ2-5, with D possibly being TRBD2 (5 bases). Germline V gives CDR1 GTSNPN, CDR2 SVGIG (reference sequence). With 7 bases removed from V and 5 bases from J, the gap between germline ends came to 20 bases. CDR3 size: 14 residues. The chain's CDR3 is CAYSYRLERETQYF. In DNA form, the CDR3 reads TGTGCCTACTCATACCGGCTAGAGCGGGAGACCCAGTACTTC.

The chain carries TRBV7-7 and TRBJ2-7, with D unresolved. This CDR3 region has 10 residues. Germline lookup yields CDR1 SSHAT and CDR2 FNYEAQ (reference sequence). In DNA, the CDR3 is TGTGTTTGTATAGGTCGCGGGCAGTACTTC. It codes for CVCIGRGQYF.

A note on this clonotype: Being one base from a much bigger clone, this may be a read error. The chain joins TRBV6-2 or TRBV6-3 to TRBJ2-7; D gene unclear. Per germline, CDR1 MNHEY and CDR2 SVGEGT. This CDR3 comprises 10 residues. The CDR3: CASGPYGQYF. In nucleotides, the CDR3 is TGTGCCAGCGGCCCCTACGGGCAGTACTTC.

This clonotype was seen more than once but under ten times. The rearrangement links TRBV19 to TRBJ1-5; 7 bases are shared with TRBD1. Trimming at V came to 11 bases and at J to 6 bases, leaving 7 bases not matched to a gene. The CDR3 is 12 amino acids. Germline assignment: CDR1 LNHDA and CDR2 SQIVND (reference sequence). The CDR3 sequence is CAVGGGGQPQHF. CDR3 coding DNA: TGTGCCGTAGGAGGGGGCGGTCAGCCCCAGCATTTT. The variable domain in full, completed from reference TRBV19 and TRBJ1-5, reads DGGITQSPKYLFRKEGQNVTLSCEQNLNHDAMYWYRQDPGQGLRLIYYSQIVNDFQKGDIAEGYSVSREKKESFPLTVTSAQKNPTAFYLCAVGGGGQPQHFGDGTRLSIL.

Regarding this clonotype: A much larger clone lies one base from this, so it may be a read error. This chain joins TRBV4-1 and TRBJ2-1; perhaps TRBD1 as D (6 bases). Germline lookup yields CDR1 MGHRA and CDR2 YSYEKL. The CDR3 sequence is 14 residues long. Trimming took off 1 base at V and 5 bases at J, with 9 bases between the two ends. The CDR3: CASSQARGNNEQFF. The DNA of the CDR3 is TGCGCCAGCAGCCAAGCTAGGGGGAACAATGAGCAGTTCTTC.

This clonotype occurred many times. V and J are TRBV12-5 and TRBJ2-3, with D possibly being TRBD2 (6 bases). CDR1 LGHNT and CDR2 FRNRAP come from the germline V gene. Trimming stripped 8 bases from V and 5 bases from J, with 11 bases between. The CDR3 length is 12 residues. CDR3 nucleotides: TGTGCTAGTCGGGGGAGAGAAGATACGCAGTATTTT. Translation gives CASRGREDTQYF. Using reference TRBV12-5 and TRBJ2-3 for the parts outside the CDR3, the full variable domain is DARVTQTPRHKVTEMGQEVTMRCQPILGHNTVFWYRQTMMQGLELLAYFRNRAPLDDSGMPKDRFSAEMPDATLATLKIQPSEPRDSAVYFCASRGREDTQYFGPGTRLTVL.

At least ten counts were recorded for this clonotype. The chain links TRBV4-3 to TRBJ1-2, with 9 bases matching TRBD1. This CDR3 has 16 amino acids. In germline, CDR1 is LGHNA, CDR2 YSLEER. J lost 0 bases, V lost 0 bases, and 2 bases had no gene match. In nucleotides, the CDR3 is TGCGCCAGCAGCCAAGATAGGACAGGGGCTAACTATGGCTACACCTTC. This translates into CASSQDRTGANYGYTF.

This clonotype has only one observation. A much larger clone differs by one base, so this may be a read error. The chain uses TRBV12-3 or TRBV12-4 and TRBJ1-2; 7 nucleotides line up with TRBD1. The CDR3 length is 14 residues. This CDR3 reads CASRHGTENYGFTF. CDR3 nucleotide sequence: TGTGCCAGCAGGCACGGGACAGAGAACTATGGCTTCACCTTC.

Concerning this clonotype: This may be a read error, as it is one base from a much larger clone. The gene calls are TRBV7-9 and TRBJ1-4; TRBD1 might be the D (5 bases). The CDR3 sequence is 12 residues long. V gave up 8 bases and J gave up 4 bases, with 8 bases separating them. Per germline, CDR1 SEHNR and CDR2 FQNEAQ (reference sequence). The DNA for the CDR3 is TGTGCCAGCGTGACAGTTAATGAAAAACTGTTTTTT. Translated: CASVTVNEKLFF.

This clonotype has a count of ten or more. V gene TRBV10-3 combines with J gene TRBJ2-3, with 9 bases fitting TRBD2. Trimming at V came to 4 bases and at J to 2 bases, leaving 4 bases not matched to a gene. The CDR3 spans 15 residues. The germline V gene has CDR1 ENHRY and CDR2 SYGVKD. CDR3 region: CAISGSGGYTDTQYF. The CDR3 DNA reads as TGTGCCATCAGTGGGAGCGGGGGGTACACAGATACGCAGTATTTT.

This clonotype was recorded at least ten times. This rearrangement joins TRBV6-5 to TRBJ1-4; 7 positions match TRBD1. This CDR3 spans 13 amino acids. V shed 5 bases and J 12 bases; nucleotides not matched to a gene: 9. The germline V gene has CDR1 MNHEY and CDR2 SVGAGI. The DNA of the CDR3 is TGTGCCAGCAGTCTGGACAGGATCGGGGAACTGTTTTTT. Translation gives CASSLDRIGELFF.

This clonotype was counted a few times. The chain carries TRBV7-6 and TRBJ2-7; the D gene is possibly TRBD1 (6 bases). Trimming cost V 5 bases and J 2 bases, with 13 bases left between them. The CDR3 sequence is 14 residues long. Per the germline V gene, CDR1 is SGHVS and CDR2 is FNYEAQ. CDR3 amino acids: CASSPGQSTYEQYF. The CDR3, as DNA: TGTGCCAGCAGCCCTGGACAGTCGACCTACGAGCAGTACTTC.

The chain joins TRBV19 to TRBJ1-1; TRBD1 matches at 8 bases. V lost 3 bases to trimming and J lost 5 bases; unmatched junction nucleotides: 11. The CDR3 sequence is 16 residues long. CDR1 is LNHDA, CDR2 SQIVND, per germline (reference sequence). The CDR3 sequence is CASSILHQGAGTEAFF. DNA of the CDR3: TGTGCCAGTAGTATCCTCCACCAGGGGGCAGGGACTGAAGCTTTCTTT.

Ten or more counts support this clonotype. The chain joins TRBV9 to TRBJ2-2; D gene ambiguous. V lost 4 bases and J lost 3, with 22 bases in between. Germline values: CDR1 SGDLS, CDR2 YYNGEE. The CDR3 sequence is 18 residues long. The CDR3 here is CASSTTLMGPSDTGELFF. The CDR3 nucleotides are TGTGCCAGCAGCACTACCCTAATGGGTCCCTCGGACACCGGGGAGCTGTTTTTT. The variable domain in full, completed from reference TRBV9 and TRBJ2-2, reads DSGVTQTPKHLITATGQRVTLRCSPRSGDLSVYWYQQSLDQGLQFLIQYYNGEERAKGNILERFSAQQFPDLHSELNLSSLELGDSALYFCASSTTLMGPSDTGELFFGEGSRLTVL.

The CDR3 loop reads CACDPVPGGNTIYF. Written as DNA, the CDR3 is TGTGCCTGTGATCCGGTCCCGGGCGGAAACACCATATATTTT. V is TRBV30 and J is TRBJ1-3, with D unresolved. The germline gives CDR1 GTSNPN, CDR2 SVGIG (reference sequence). V was trimmed by 6 bases and J by 4 bases, leaving 16 bases between them. The CDR3 covers 14 residues. Full variable domain (rest looked up from reference TRBV30 and TRBJ1-3): SQTIHQWPATLVQPVGSPLSLECTVEGTSNPNLYWYRQAAGRGLQLLFYSVGIGQISSEVPQNLSASRPQDRQFILSSKKLLLSDSGFYLCACDPVPGGNTIYFGEGSWLTVV.

This sequence joins TRBV5-1 and TRBJ2-5; maybe TRBD1 (5 bases). CDR1 is SGHRS, CDR2 YFSETQ, per germline. V gave up 3 bases and J gave up 1 base, with 16 bases separating them. This CDR3 region has 16 residues. The CDR3 nucleotides are TGCGCCAGCAGCTCACCCAGGCAGGGATCCCAAGAGACCCAGTACTTC. Amino acid sequence: CASSSPRQGSQETQYF. Filled out from reference TRBV5-1 and TRBJ2-5, the complete variable domain reads KAGVTQTPRYLIKTRGQQVTLSCSPISGHRSVSWYQQTPGQGLQFLFEYFSETQRNKGNFPGRFSGRQFSNSRSEMNVSTLELGDSALYLCASSSPRQGSQETQYFGPGTRLLVL.

This clonotype appeared many times. The chain employs TRBV7-2 and TRBJ2-7, with 8 bases that match TRBD1. Looked up from germline, CDR1 is SGHTA and CDR2 is FQGNSA. The CDR3 runs to 17 residues. V lost 5 bases, J lost 0 bases, and 12 bases stayed unmatched. This CDR3 reads CASSPLSGQEDSYEQYF. In nucleotides, the CDR3 is TGTGCCAGCAGCCCCTTGTCGGGACAGGAGGACTCCTACGAGCAGTACTTC. The full variable domain, with the rest looked up from reference TRBV7-2 and TRBJ2-7, is GAGVSQSPSNKVTEKGKDVELRCDPISGHTALYWYRQSLGQGLEFLIYFQGNSAPDKSGLPSDRFSAERTGGSVSTLTIQRTQQEDSAVYLCASSPLSGQEDSYEQYFGPGTRLTVT.

This clonotype was detected many times. The chain recombines TRBV4-3 with TRBJ2-1, with TRBD2 matching over 7 bases. In germline, CDR1 is LGHNA, CDR2 YSLEER. V was clipped by 0 bases and J by 7 bases; unmatched bases: 15. The CDR3 consists of 18 residues. The DNA for the CDR3 is TGCGCCAGCAGCCAAGACCCGACTAGCCTGACCTACTTTAATGAGCAGTTCTTC. Amino acid sequence: CASSQDPTSLTYFNEQFF.

As regards this clonotype: A much larger clone is a single base away; this may be a read error. It is unclear where the CDR3 begins or ends on the DNA, so no DNA is shown, and the CDR3 is as TCRdb lists it. The V call is TRBV12-3 or TRBV12-4, the J call TRBJ2-3. The CDR3 comprises 18 residues, both ends counted. The CDR3 sequence: CASSSWALGNDSTDTLYF.

This clonotype has a count of ten or more. The chain has TRBV6-5 and TRBJ2-7, with D maybe TRBD2 (6 bases). Germline V lookup: CDR1 MNHEY, CDR2 SVGAGI. Trimming shortened V by 7 bases and J by 2 bases, and 9 bases separated the two germline ends. The CDR3 has 12 amino acids. CDR3 DNA sequence: TGTGCCAGCATTGGAGGGACCTACGAGCAGTACTTC. It encodes CASIGGTYEQYF.

A note on this clonotype: This sequence may be a read error, since a much larger clone differs from it by one base. The J gene is TRBJ2-3, the V gene TRBV18; 10 bases map to TRBD2. Per the germline V gene, CDR1 is KGHSH and CDR2 is LQKENI. This CDR3 comprises 16 residues. The CDR3 region has the DNA TGTGCCAGCCCACCACGGCTAGCGGGGGACACAGATACGCAGTATTTT. As protein: CASPPRLAGDTDTQYF. Drawing the rest from reference TRBV18 and TRBJ2-3, the complete variable domain is NAGVMQNPRHLVRRRGQEARLRCSPMKGHSHVYWYRQLPEEGLKFMVYLQKENIIDESGMPKERFSAEFPKEGPSILRIQQVVRGDSAAYFCASPPRLAGDTDTQYFGPGTRLTVL.

In its sample, this clonotype was seen a few times. The chain employs TRBV4-1 and TRBJ2-1; 11 bases fit TRBD2. This CDR3 comprises 16 residues. Germline CDR1 is MGHRA and CDR2 is YSYEKL. The V segment lost 1 base and the J segment 5 bases; nucleotides outside the gene matches: 4. The CDR3 is CASSQGTSGRDNEQFF. The CDR3 DNA reads as TGCGCCAGCAGCCAAGGTACTAGCGGGAGAGACAATGAGCAGTTCTTC.

About this clonotype: The junction differs from germline at one of its ends, possibly a read error. The chain joins TRBV19 to TRBJ1-2; weak D call: TRBD1 (5 bases). Germline V gene data show CDR1 as LNHDA and CDR2 as SQIVND (reference sequence). The CDR3 is made up of 14 amino acids. CDR3 coding DNA: TGTGCCAGTAGTCCGGGGGACCCTAACTATGGCTACGCCTTC. Translation: CASSPGDPNYGYAF.

This clonotype was seen at least ten times. The J gene is TRBJ1-5, the V gene TRBV5-5, with D uncertain. With 4 bases removed from V and 3 bases from J, the gap between germline ends came to 17 bases. This CDR3 has 16 residues. The germline CDR1 and CDR2 sequences are SGHKS and YYEKEE (reference sequence). CDR3 sequence (DNA): TGTGCCAGCAGCCCGGCTAATATGGGGATCAATCAGCCCCAGCATTTT. Its translation: CASSPANMGINQPQHF.

This clonotype has a count of ten or more. The rearrangement joins TRBV20-1 to TRBJ2-3; possible D gene TRBD2, 5 bases. Trimming cost V 0 bases and J 2 bases, with 9 bases left between them. CDR3 length: 14 amino acids. The V gene's germline CDR1 is DFQATT and CDR2 SNEGSKA (reference sequence). The CDR3: CSARDLRDTDTQYF. CDR3 DNA sequence: TGCAGTGCTAGAGATCTCCGGGACACAGATACGCAGTATTTT.